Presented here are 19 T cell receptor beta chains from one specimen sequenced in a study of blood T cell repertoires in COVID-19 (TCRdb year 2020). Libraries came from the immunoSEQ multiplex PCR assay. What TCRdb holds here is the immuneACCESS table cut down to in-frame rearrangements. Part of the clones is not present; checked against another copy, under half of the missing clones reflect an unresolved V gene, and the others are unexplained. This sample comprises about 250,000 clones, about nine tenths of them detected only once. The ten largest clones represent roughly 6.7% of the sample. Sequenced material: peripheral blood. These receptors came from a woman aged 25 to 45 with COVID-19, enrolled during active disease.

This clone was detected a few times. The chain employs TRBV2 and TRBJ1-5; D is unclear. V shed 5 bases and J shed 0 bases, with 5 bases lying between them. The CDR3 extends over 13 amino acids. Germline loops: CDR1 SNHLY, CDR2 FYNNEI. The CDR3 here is CASSQYSNQPQHF. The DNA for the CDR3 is TGTGCCAGCAGTCAGTATAGCAATCAGCCCCAGCATTTT.

In DNA form, the CDR3 reads TGTGCCAGCTCACCGGGACTAGTTGGGGGCTACGAGCAGTACGTC. It is translated as CASSPGLVGGYEQYV. The rearrangement links TRBV18 to TRBJ2-7; TRBD2 matches 8 bases. The CDR3 has 15 residues. The trim removed 3 bases at V and 3 bases at J, leaving 7 bases unmatched. Germline V gene data show CDR1 as KGHSH and CDR2 as LQKENI.

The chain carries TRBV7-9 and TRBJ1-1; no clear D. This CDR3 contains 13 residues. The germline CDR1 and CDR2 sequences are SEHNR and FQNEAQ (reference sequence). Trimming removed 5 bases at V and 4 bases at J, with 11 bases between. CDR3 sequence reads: CASSPTVGTEAFF. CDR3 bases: TGTGCCAGCAGCCCAACAGTTGGCACTGAAGCTTTCTTT.

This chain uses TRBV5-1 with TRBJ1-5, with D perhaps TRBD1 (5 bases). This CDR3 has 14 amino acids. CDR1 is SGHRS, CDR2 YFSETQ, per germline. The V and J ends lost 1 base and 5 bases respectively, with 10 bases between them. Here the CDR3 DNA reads TGCGCCAGCAGCTTGTGGGGCGACGATCAGCCCCAGCATTTT. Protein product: CASSLWGDDQPQHF.

This chain's CDR3 is CASSVTSGPNTGELFF. CDR3 bases: TGTGCCAGCAGCGTAACCAGCGGACCGAACACCGGGGAGCTGTTTTTT. This sequence joins TRBV9 and TRBJ2-2; the D gene is possibly TRBD2 (5 bases). The germline V gene encodes CDR1 SGDLS and CDR2 YYNGEE. The CDR3 is made up of 16 amino acids. V was trimmed by 1 base and J by 0 bases, leaving 10 bases between them.

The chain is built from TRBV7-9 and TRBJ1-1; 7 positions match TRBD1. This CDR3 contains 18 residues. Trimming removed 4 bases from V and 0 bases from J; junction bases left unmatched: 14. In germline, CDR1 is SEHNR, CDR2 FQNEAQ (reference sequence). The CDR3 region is CASSSQGRGRPMNTEAFF. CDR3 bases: TGTGCCAGCAGCTCACAGGGAAGGGGGCGACCTATGAACACTGAAGCTTTCTTT.

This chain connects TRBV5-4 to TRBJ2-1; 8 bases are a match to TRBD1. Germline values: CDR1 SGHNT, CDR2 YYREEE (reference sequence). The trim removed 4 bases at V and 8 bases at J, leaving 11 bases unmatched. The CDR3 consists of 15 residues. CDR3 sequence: CASSLDRAPGDEQFF. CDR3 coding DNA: TGTGCCAGCAGCCTGGACAGGGCGCCTGGGGATGAGCAGTTCTTC.

Here the CDR3 reads CASSRLGQGAYGYTF. CDR3 coding DNA: TGTGCCAGCAGCCGCCTTGGGCAGGGCGCCTATGGCTACACCTTC. The chain couples TRBV7-9 to TRBJ1-2, with a weak D call TRBD1 (5 bases). This CDR3 has 15 amino acids. With 5 bases removed from V and 4 bases from J, the gap between germline ends came to 17 bases. Germline V gene lookup returns CDR1 SEHNR and CDR2 FQNEAQ (reference sequence).

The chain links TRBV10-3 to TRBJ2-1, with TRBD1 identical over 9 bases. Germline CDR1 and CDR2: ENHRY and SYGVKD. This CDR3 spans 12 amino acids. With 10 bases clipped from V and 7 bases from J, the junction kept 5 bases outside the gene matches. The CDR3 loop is CATHGQGNEQFF. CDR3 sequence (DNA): TGTGCCACCCACGGACAGGGGAATGAGCAGTTCTTC.

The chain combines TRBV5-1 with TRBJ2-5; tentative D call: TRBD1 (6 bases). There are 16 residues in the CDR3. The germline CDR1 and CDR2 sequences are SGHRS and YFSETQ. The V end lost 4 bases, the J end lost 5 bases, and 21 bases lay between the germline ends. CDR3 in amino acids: CASSQPLTGIRETQYF. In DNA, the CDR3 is TGCGCCAGCAGCCAACCCCTCACAGGGATAAGGGAGACCCAGTACTTC.

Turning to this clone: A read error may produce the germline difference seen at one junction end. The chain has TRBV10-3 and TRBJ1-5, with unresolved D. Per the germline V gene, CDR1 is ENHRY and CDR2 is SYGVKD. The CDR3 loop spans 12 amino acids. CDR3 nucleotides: TGTGCCATCAGTGAGCCAAATCAGTCCCAGCATTTT. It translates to CAISEPNQSQHF.

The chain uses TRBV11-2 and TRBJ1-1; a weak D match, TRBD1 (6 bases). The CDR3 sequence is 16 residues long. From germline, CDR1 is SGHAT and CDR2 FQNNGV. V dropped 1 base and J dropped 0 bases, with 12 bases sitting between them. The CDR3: CASSLVGGPVNTEAFF. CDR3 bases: TGTGCCAGCAGCTTAGTTGGGGGCCCCGTGAACACTGAAGCTTTCTTT.

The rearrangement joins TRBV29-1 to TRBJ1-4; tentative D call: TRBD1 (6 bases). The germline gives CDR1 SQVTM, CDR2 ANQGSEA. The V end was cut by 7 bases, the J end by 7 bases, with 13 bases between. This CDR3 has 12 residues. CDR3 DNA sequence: TGCAGCGCGACGGGCAGGGGTGAAAAACTGTTTTTT. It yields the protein CSATGRGEKLFF.

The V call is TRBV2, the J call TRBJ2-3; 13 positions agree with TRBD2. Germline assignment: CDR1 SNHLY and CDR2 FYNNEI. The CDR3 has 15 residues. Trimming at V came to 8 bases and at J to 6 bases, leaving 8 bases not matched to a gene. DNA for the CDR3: TGTGCCAGCCGCCCGACTAGCGGGGGGAGTGATACGCAGTATTTT. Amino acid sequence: CASRPTSGGSDTQYF.

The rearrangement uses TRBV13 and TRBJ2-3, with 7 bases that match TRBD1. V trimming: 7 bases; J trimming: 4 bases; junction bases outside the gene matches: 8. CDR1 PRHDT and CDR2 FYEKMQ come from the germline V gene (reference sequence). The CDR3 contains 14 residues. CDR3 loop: CASTIGGASDTQYF. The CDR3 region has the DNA TGTGCCAGCACCATAGGGGGCGCATCAGATACGCAGTATTTT.

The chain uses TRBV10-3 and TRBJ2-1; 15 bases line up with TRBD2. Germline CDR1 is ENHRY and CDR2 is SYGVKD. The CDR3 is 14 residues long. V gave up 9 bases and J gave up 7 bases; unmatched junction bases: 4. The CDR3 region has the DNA TGTGCCATTCGGACTAGCGGGGGGGTTAATGAGCAGTTCTTC. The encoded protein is CAIRTSGGVNEQFF.

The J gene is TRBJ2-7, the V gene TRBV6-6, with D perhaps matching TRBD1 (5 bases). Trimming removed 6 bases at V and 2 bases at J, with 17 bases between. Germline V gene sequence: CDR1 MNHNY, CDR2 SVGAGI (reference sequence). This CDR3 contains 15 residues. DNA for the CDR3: TGTGCCAGCAGGGACAACCTGGGTGGTGCCTACGAGCAGTACTTC. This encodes CASRDNLGGAYEQYF.

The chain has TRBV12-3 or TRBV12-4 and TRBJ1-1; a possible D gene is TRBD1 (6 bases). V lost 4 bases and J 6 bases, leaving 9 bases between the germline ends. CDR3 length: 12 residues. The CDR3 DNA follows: TGTGCCAGCAGTTCCCCAGGGGCTGAAGCTTTCTTT. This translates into CASSSPGAEAFF.

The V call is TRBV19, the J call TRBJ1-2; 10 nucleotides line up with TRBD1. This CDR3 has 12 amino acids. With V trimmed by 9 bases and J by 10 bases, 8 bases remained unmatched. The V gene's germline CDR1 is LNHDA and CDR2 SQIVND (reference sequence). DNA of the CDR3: TGTGCCAGCGGACGACAGGGGGCCGTCTACACCTTC. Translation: CASGRQGAVYTF.